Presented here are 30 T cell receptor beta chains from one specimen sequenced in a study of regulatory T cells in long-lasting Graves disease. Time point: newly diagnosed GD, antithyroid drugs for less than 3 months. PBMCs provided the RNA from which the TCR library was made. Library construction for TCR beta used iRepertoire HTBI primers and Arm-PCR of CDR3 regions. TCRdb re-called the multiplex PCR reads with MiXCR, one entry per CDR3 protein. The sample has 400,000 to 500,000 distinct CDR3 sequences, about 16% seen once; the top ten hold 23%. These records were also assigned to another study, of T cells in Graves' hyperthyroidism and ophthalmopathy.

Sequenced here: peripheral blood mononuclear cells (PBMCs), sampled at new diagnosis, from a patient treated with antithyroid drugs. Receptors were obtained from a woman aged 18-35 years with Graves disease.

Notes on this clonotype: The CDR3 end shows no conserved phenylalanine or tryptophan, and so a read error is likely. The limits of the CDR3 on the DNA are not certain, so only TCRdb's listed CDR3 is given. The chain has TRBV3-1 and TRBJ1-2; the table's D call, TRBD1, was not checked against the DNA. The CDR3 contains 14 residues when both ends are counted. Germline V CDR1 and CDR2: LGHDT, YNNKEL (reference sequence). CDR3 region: CASSQDFGPRGDTL.

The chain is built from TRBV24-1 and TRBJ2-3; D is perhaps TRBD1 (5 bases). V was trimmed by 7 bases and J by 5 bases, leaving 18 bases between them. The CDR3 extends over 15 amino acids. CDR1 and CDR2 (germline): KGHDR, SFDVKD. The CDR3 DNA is TGTGCCACCAGCCTAAGGAAGTTAGGGGAAGATACGCAGTATTTT. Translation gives CATSLRKLGEDTQYF.

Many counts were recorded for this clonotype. The CDR3 sequence: CASSLTWGVYPLEQYF. The CDR3 nucleotides read TGTGCCAGCAGTTTAACGTGGGGGGTCTACCCCTTGGAGCAGTACTTC. This chain links TRBV12-3 or TRBV12-4 with TRBJ2-7, with D possibly TRBD2 on 6 matching bases. The V and J ends lost 2 bases and 7 bases respectively, with 21 bases between them. This CDR3 comprises 16 residues.

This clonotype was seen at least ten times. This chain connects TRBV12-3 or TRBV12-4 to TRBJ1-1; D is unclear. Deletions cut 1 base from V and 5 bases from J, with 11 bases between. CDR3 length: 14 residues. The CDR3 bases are TGTGCCAGCAGTTTAGGATCCGGAGTGACTGAAGCTTTCTTT. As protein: CASSLGSGVTEAFF.

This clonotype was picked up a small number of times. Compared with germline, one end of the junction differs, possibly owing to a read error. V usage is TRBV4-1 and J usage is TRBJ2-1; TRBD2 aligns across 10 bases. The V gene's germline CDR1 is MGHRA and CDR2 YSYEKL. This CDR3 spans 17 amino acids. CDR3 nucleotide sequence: TGCGCCAGCAGCGAAGAGGGTAGCGGGAGGAATTACAATGAGCAGTTCTTC. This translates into CASSEEGSGRNYNEQFF.

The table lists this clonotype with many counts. The CDR3 DNA reads TGTGCCAGCAGCCCGGGACTAGCGTCACAGGAGCAGTTCTTC. It yields the protein CASSPGLASQEQFF. The J gene is TRBJ2-1, the V gene TRBV6-1; 10 nucleotides line up with TRBD2. This CDR3 is built from 14 residues. With V trimmed by 6 bases and J by 10 bases, 9 bases remained unmatched. In germline, CDR1 is MNHNS, CDR2 SASEGT.

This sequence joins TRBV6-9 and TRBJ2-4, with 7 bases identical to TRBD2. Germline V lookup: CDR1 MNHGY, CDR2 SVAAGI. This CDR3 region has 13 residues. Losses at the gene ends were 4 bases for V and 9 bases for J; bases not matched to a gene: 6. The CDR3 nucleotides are TGTGCCAGCAGTTGGACTAGATTTGCCATTCAGTACTTC. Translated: CASSWTRFAIQYF.

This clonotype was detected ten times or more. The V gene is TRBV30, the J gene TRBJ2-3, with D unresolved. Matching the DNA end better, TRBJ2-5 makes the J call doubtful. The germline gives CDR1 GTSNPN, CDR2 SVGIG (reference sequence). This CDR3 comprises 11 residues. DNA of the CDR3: TGTGCCTGGGACAACTCAGAGACCCAGTACTTC. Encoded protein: CAWDNSETQYF.

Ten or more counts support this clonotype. CDR3 sequence: CASSLARAGGDEQYF. The CDR3 bases are TGTGCCAGCAGCTTAGCCCGAGCGGGAGGGGACGAGCAGTACTTC. This rearrangement joins TRBV7-9 to TRBJ2-7, with TRBD2 identical over 10 bases. Trimming removed 0 bases from V and 5 bases from J; junction bases left unmatched: 4. Germline V lookup: CDR1 SEHNR, CDR2 FQNEAQ (reference sequence). The CDR3 length is 15 residues.

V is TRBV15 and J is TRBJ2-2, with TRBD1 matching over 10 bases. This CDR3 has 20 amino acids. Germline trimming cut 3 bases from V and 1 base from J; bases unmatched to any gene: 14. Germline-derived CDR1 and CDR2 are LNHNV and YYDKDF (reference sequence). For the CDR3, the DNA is TGTGCCACCAGCAGGACGGACAGGGGGATGGATTCCAGGAACACCGGGGAGCTGTTTTTT. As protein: CATSRTDRGMDSRNTGELFF.

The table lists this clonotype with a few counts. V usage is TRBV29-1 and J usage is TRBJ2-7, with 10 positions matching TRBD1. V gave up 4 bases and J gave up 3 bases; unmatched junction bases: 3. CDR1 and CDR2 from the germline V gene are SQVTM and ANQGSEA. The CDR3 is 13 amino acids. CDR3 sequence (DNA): TGCAGCGTTGTGGACAGGGGGTACTACGAGCAGTACTTC. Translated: CSVVDRGYYEQYF.

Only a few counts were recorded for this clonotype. The CDR3 spells CASSVNEGPNGQETQYF. The CDR3 bases are TGTGCCAGCAGCGTAAACGAGGGCCCCAATGGCCAAGAGACCCAGTACTTC. The genes are TRBV9 and TRBJ2-5; possible D gene TRBD2, 5 bases. Germline values: CDR1 SGDLS, CDR2 YYNGEE. The length of the CDR3 is 17 residues. The ends were cut back, 1 base at V and 1 base at J, with 17 bases in the middle.

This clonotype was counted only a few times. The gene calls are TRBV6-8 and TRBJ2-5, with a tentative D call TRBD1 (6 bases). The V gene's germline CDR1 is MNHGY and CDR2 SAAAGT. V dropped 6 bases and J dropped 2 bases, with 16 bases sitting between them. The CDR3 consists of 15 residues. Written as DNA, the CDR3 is TGTGCCAGCAGAACAGGGTTCGGTGGGCAAGAGACCCAGTACTTC. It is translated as CASRTGFGGQETQYF.

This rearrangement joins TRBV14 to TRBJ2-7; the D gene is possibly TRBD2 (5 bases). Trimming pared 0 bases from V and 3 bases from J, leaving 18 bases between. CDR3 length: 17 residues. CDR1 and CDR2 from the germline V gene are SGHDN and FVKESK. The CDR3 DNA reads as TGTGCCAGCAGCCAAGATAGGTTTGGCGGGTTAAGCTACGAGCAGTACTTC. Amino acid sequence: CASSQDRFGGLSYEQYF.

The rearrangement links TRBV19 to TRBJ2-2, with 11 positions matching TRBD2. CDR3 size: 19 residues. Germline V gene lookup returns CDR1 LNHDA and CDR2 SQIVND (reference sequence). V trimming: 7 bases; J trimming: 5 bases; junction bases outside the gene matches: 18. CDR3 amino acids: CASTPRGLLAGVRTGELFF. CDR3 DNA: TGTGCCAGTACCCCTCGGGGTCTACTAGCGGGAGTAAGGACCGGGGAGCTGTTTTTT.

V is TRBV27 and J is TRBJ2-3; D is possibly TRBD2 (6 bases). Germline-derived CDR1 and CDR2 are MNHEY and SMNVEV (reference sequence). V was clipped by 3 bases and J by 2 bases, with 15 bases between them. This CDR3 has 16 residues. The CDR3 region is CASSFGTWRDTDTQYF. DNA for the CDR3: TGTGCCAGCAGTTTCGGGACTTGGCGGGACACAGATACGCAGTATTTT.

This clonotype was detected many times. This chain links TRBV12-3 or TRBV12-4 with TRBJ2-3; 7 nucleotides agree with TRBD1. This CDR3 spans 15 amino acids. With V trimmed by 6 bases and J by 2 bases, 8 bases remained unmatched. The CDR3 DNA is TGTGCCAGCAGGTCGCAGGGGGTATTCACAGATACGCAGTATTTT. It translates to CASRSQGVFTDTQYF.

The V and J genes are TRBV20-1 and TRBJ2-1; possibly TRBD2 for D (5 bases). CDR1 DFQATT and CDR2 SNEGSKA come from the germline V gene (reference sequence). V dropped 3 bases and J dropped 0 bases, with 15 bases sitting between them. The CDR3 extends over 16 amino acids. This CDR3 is CSASDSPGFSYNEQFF. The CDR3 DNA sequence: TGCAGTGCTAGCGATTCCCCGGGATTCTCCTACAATGAGCAGTTCTTC.

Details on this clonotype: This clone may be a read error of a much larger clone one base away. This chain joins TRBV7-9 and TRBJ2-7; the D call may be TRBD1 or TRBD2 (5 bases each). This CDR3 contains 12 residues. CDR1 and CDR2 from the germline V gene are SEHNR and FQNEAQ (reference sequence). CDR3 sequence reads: CAGRGDVYEQYF. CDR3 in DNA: TGTGCCGGCAGAGGGGACGTTTACGAGCAGTACTTC.

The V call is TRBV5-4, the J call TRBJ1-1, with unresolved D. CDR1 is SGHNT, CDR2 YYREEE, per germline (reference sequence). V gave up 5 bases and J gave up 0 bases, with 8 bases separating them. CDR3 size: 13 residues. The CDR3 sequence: CASSSWVNTEAFF. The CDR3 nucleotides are TGTGCCAGCAGTTCCTGGGTGAACACTGAAGCTTTCTTT.

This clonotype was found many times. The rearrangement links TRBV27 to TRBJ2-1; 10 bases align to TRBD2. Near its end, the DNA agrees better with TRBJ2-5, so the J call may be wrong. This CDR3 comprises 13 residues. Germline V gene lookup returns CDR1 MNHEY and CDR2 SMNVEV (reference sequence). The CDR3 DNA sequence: TGTGCCAGCACCAAACTAGCGGGGGAGACCCAGTACTTC. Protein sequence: CASTKLAGETQYF.

The CDR3 protein is CAWTPGGTANTEAFF. The CDR3 region has the DNA TGTGCCTGGACCCCCGGAGGGACAGCGAACACTGAAGCTTTCTTT. The rearrangement links TRBV30 to TRBJ1-1; TRBD1 matches 7 bases. The V and J ends lost 4 bases and 1 base, in that order; junction bases with no gene match: 9. Germline CDR1 reads GTSNPN; CDR2 reads SVGIG (reference sequence). The CDR3 runs to 15 residues.

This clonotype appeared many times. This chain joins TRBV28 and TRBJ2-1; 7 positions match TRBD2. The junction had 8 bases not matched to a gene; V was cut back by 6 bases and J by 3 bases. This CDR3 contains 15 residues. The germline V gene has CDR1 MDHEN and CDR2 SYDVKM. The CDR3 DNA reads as TGTGCCAGCAGCCATTCTAGCGGAAACTACAATGAGCAGTTCTTC. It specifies CASSHSSGNYNEQFF.

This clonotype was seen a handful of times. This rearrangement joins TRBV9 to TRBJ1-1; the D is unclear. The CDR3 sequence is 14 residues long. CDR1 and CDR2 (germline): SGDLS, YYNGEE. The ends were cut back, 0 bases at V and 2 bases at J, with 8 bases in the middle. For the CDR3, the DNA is TGTGCCAGCAGCGTAGCTGTGAGTAACACTGAAGCTTTCTTT. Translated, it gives CASSVAVSNTEAFF.

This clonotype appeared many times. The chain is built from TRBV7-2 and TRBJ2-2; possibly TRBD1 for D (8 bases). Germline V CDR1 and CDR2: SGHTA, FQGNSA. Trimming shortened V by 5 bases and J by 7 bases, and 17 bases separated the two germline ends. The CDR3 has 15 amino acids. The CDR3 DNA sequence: TGTGCCAGCAGCCGCAAACAGGGGGAGGGCGGGGAGCTGTTTTTT. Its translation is CASSRKQGEGGELFF.

The CDR3 nucleotides are TGCAGTGCTAGAGATATTGGGCAGGGGATCTATAGCAATCAGCCCCAGCATTTT. This translates into CSARDIGQGIYSNQPQHF. The chain employs TRBV20-1 and TRBJ1-5, with D perhaps matching TRBD1 (6 bases). Germline-derived CDR1 and CDR2 are DFQATT and SNEGSKA (reference sequence). The V and J ends lost 0 bases and 0 bases respectively, with 18 bases between them. The CDR3 runs 18 residues.

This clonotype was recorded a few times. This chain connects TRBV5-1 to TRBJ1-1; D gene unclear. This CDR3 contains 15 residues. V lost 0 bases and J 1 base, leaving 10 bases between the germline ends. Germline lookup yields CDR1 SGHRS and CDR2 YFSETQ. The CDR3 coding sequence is TGCGCCAGCAGCTTGGATCCAATTCCGAACACTGAAGCTTTCTTT. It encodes CASSLDPIPNTEAFF.

CDR3 nucleotide sequence: TGTGCCAGCGGAGGAGGAGGGCCTAATCAGCCCCAGCATTTT. Translating gives CASGGGGPNQPQHF. The J gene is TRBJ1-5, the V gene TRBV25-1; the D is unclear. CDR3 length: 14 amino acids. The germline CDR1 and CDR2 sequences are MGHDK and SYGVNS. V gave up 8 bases and J gave up 4 bases, with 15 bases separating them.

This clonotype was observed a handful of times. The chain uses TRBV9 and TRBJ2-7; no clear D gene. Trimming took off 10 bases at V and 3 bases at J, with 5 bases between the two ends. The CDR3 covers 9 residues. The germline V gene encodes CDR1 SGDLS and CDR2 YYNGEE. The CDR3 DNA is TGTGCCGGTTACTACGAGCAGTACTTC. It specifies CAGYYEQYF.

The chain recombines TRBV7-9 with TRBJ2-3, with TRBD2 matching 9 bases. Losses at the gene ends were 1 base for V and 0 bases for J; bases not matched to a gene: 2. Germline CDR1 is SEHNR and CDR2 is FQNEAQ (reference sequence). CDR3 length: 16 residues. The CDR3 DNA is TGTGCCAGCAGCTTAGTAGCGGGAGATAGCACAGATACGCAGTATTTT. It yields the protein CASSLVAGDSTDTQYF.